Each of the 19 T cell receptor beta chains below was sequenced from the same sample in a study of control samples from healthy donors and cancer patients. Clones were read by immunoSEQ multiplex PCR, and TCRdb kept only the in-frame ones, dropping some. The sample holds 100,000 or so clones; about 88% are singletons and the top ten take roughly 1.3%. Sequences were obtained from blood. The receptors stem from a woman in her forties or fifties in good health.

This clone turned up a few times. Here the CDR3 DNA reads TGTGCCATCAGTGATTCTGCGATTCGGTGGGGCGACTATGGCTACACCTTC. Translating it yields CAISDSAIRWGDYGYTF. The chain uses TRBV10-3 and TRBJ1-2; D may be TRBD1 (5 bases). V was pared by 3 bases and J by 3 bases, with 20 bases between. The CDR3 is 17 amino acids. The germline V gene encodes CDR1 ENHRY and CDR2 SYGVKD.

The chain links TRBV28 to TRBJ1-5, with 9 bases matching TRBD1. Germline CDR1 MDHEN, CDR2 SYDVKM. Unmatched junction bases numbered 8, after V lost 6 bases and J lost 5 bases. CDR3 size: 15 residues. The DNA of the CDR3 is TGTGCCAGCAGCCTATTGGGGGACAGGGATCAGCCCCAGCATTTT. This gives the protein CASSLLGDRDQPQHF.

This sequence joins TRBV5-5 and TRBJ1-5; tentatively, D is TRBD1 (5 bases). Germline-derived CDR1 and CDR2 are SGHKS and YYEKEE (reference sequence). The V end was cut by 3 bases, the J end by 8 bases, with 15 bases between. There are 14 residues in the CDR3. The CDR3 loop reads CASSSTGAFKPQHF. The CDR3 DNA follows: TGTGCCAGCAGCTCAACAGGAGCCTTTAAGCCCCAGCATTTT.

V and J are TRBV9 and TRBJ1-4; possibly TRBD1 for D (6 bases). The V end lost 3 bases, the J end lost 6 bases, and 15 bases lay between the germline ends. CDR1 SGDLS and CDR2 YYNGEE come from the germline V gene. The CDR3 covers 15 residues. The DNA for the CDR3 is TGTGCCAGCAGCGGCAACGGGGGGCGGCATGAAAAACTGTTTTTT. Residues: CASSGNGGRHEKLFF.

This chain uses TRBV6-5 with TRBJ2-5; D might be TRBD2 (6 bases). This CDR3 spans 14 amino acids. The V and J ends lost 6 bases and 7 bases respectively, with 18 bases between them. Per the germline V gene, CDR1 is MNHEY and CDR2 is SVGAGI. CDR3 sequence (DNA): TGTGCCAGCAGGGCTAGCGAGGCCTCCGGGACCCAGTACTTC. Protein: CASRASEASGTQYF.

This rearrangement joins TRBV9 to TRBJ1-4; 7 bases line up with TRBD1. This CDR3 has 16 amino acids. V gave up 3 bases and J gave up 3 bases; unmatched junction bases: 8. CDR1 and CDR2 from the germline V gene are SGDLS and YYNGEE. CDR3 region: CASSALLGGSNEKLFF. As DNA, the CDR3 is TGTGCCAGCAGCGCATTACTAGGGGGCTCTAATGAAAAACTGTTTTTT.

This CDR3 is CASSPLDLNTEAFF. The CDR3 region has the DNA TGTGCCAGCTCACCCCTGGATTTGAACACTGAAGCTTTCTTT. This chain joins TRBV18 and TRBJ1-1, with D unresolved. The CDR3 consists of 14 residues. Trimming stripped 3 bases from V and 0 bases from J, with 8 bases between. Per germline, CDR1 KGHSH and CDR2 LQKENI. The whole variable domain, filled in from reference TRBV18 and TRBJ1-1, reads NAGVMQNPRHLVRRRGQEARLRCSPMKGHSHVYWYRQLPEEGLKFMVYLQKENIIDESGMPKERFSAEFPKEGPSILRIQQVVRGDSAAYFCASSPLDLNTEAFFGQGTRLTVV.

This clone was detected only a few times. The genes are TRBV19 and TRBJ1-5, with 7 bases fitting TRBD1. The CDR3 is 15 amino acids. The trim removed 3 bases at V and 4 bases at J, leaving 6 bases unmatched. Germline V CDR1 and CDR2: LNHDA, SQIVND (reference sequence). The CDR3 loop reads CASSIGAGGNQPQHF. CDR3 nucleotides: TGTGCCAGTAGTATTGGGGCAGGGGGGAATCAGCCCCAGCATTTT. Filled out from reference TRBV19 and TRBJ1-5, the complete variable domain reads DGGITQSPKYLFRKEGQNVTLSCEQNLNHDAMYWYRQDPGQGLRLIYYSQIVNDFQKGDIAEGYSVSREKKESFPLTVTSAQKNPTAFYLCASSIGAGGNQPQHFGDGTRLSIL.

This clone occurred a few times. The CDR3 reads CASSLEGSSNEQFF. CDR3 DNA: TGTGCCAGCAGCTTGGAGGGGAGTTCGAATGAGCAGTTCTTC. This chain uses TRBV7-9 with TRBJ2-1; possibly TRBD2 for D (6 bases). CDR3 length: 14 residues. V lost 3 bases, J lost 7 bases, and 13 bases lay in between. Germline assignment: CDR1 SEHNR and CDR2 FQNEAQ (reference sequence).

This chain connects TRBV18 to TRBJ2-2; tentative D call: TRBD1 (6 bases). Per the germline V gene, CDR1 is KGHSH and CDR2 is LQKENI. The CDR3 has 15 amino acids. V lost 2 bases, J lost 5 bases, and 12 bases lay in between. The CDR3 here is CASSPLPGQTGELFF. CDR3 coding DNA: TGTGCCAGCTCACCATTGCCAGGACAGACCGGGGAGCTGTTTTTT. The whole variable domain, filled in from reference TRBV18 and TRBJ2-2, reads NAGVMQNPRHLVRRRGQEARLRCSPMKGHSHVYWYRQLPEEGLKFMVYLQKENIIDESGMPKERFSAEFPKEGPSILRIQQVVRGDSAAYFCASSPLPGQTGELFFGEGSRLTVL.

The chain combines TRBV4-1 with TRBJ2-2; perhaps TRBD1 as D (5 bases). Per the germline V gene, CDR1 is MGHRA and CDR2 is YSYEKL. The V gene lost 3 bases and the J gene lost 4 bases, with 15 bases spanning the gap. This CDR3 has 16 residues. CDR3 bases: TGCGCCAGCAGCCAGGACATACGACCGATCACCGGGGAGCTGTTTTTT. Translating it yields CASSQDIRPITGELFF.

The chain combines TRBV5-1 with TRBJ2-2, with no clear D. V gave up 0 bases and J gave up 1 base, with 4 bases separating them. Germline lookup yields CDR1 SGHRS and CDR2 YFSETQ. This CDR3 spans 14 amino acids. This CDR3 is CASSLAENTGELFF. CDR3 nucleotides: TGCGCCAGCAGCTTGGCGGAGAACACCGGGGAGCTGTTTTTT. The whole variable domain, remainder taken from reference TRBV5-1 and TRBJ2-2, is KAGVTQTPRYLIKTRGQQVTLSCSPISGHRSVSWYQQTPGQGLQFLFEYFSETQRNKGNFPGRFSGRQFSNSRSEMNVSTLELGDSALYLCASSLAENTGELFFGEGSRLTVL.

The chain is built from TRBV7-2 and TRBJ1-3, with D maybe TRBD1 (6 bases). Germline V gene data show CDR1 as SGHTA and CDR2 as FQGNSA. The CDR3 extends over 17 amino acids. Trimming removed 5 bases from V and 0 bases from J, with 17 bases in between. Written as DNA, the CDR3 is TGTGCCAGCAGCCGTGCCCTCGGGGGCATCTCTGGAAACACCATATATTTT. Its translation: CASSRALGGISGNTIYF. The whole variable domain, filled in from reference TRBV7-2 and TRBJ1-3, reads GAGVSQSPSNKVTEKGKDVELRCDPISGHTALYWYRQSLGQGLEFLIYFQGNSAPDKSGLPSDRFSAERTGGSVSTLTIQRTQQEDSAVYLCASSRALGGISGNTIYFGEGSWLTVV.

This chain joins TRBV21-1 and TRBJ1-5. TRBV21-1 is deemed a pseudogene. This CDR3 contains 16 residues. The CDR3, as DNA: TGTGCCAGCAGCAAAGAAGGCATATATAGCAATCAGCCCCAGCATTTT. Its translation: CASSKEGIYSNQPQHF.

V is TRBV18 and J is TRBJ1-1; no reliable D call. The germline V and J ends were trimmed by 4 bases and 1 base, with 10 bases remaining between them. In germline, CDR1 is KGHSH, CDR2 LQKENI. This CDR3 is 14 amino acids long. The CDR3 DNA follows: TGTGCCAGCTCACTAATCGGACGGAACACTGAAGCTTTCTTT. It yields the protein CASSLIGRNTEAFF.

This clone was counted once. CDR3 sequence reads: CASTHRYTDTQYF. DNA for the CDR3: TGTGCCAGCACTCACAGGTACACAGATACGCAGTATTTT. V usage is TRBV6-5 and J usage is TRBJ2-3; TRBD1 might be the D (5 bases). The V gene lost 7 bases and the J gene lost 2 bases, with 10 bases spanning the gap. This CDR3 has 13 residues. CDR1 MNHEY and CDR2 SVGAGI come from the germline V gene.

The chain joins TRBV7-2 to TRBJ2-3, with TRBD2 matching 7 bases. The CDR3 consists of 14 residues. The germline V gene has CDR1 SGHTA and CDR2 FQGNSA. The V gene end was trimmed by 5 bases and the J gene end by 1 base; junction bases not matched to a gene: 3. CDR3 bases: TGTGCCAGCAGCCCGAGCGGGGGCACAGATACGCAGTATTTT. Translation gives CASSPSGGTDTQYF.

This rearrangement joins TRBV29-1 to TRBJ2-5, with TRBD2 matching over 13 bases. The CDR3 loop spans 15 amino acids. The germline V gene has CDR1 SQVTM and CDR2 ANQGSEA. V shed 6 bases, J shed 4 bases, and the junction held 8 bases outside the gene matches. This CDR3 is CSVVTSGRGRETQYF. CDR3 in DNA: TGCAGCGTCGTAACTAGCGGGAGGGGTCGAGAGACCCAGTACTTC. The full variable domain, in which reference TRBV29-1 and TRBJ2-5 provide the parts outside the CDR3, is SAVISQKPSRDICQRGTSLTIQCQVDSQVTMMFWYRQQPGQSLTLIATANQGSEATYESGFVIDKFPISRPNLTFSTLTVSNMSPEDSSIYLCSVVTSGRGRETQYFGPGTRLLVL.

The chain carries TRBV5-1 and TRBJ1-5, with D possibly being TRBD1 (6 bases). The CDR3 consists of 14 residues. Germline V gene sequence: CDR1 SGHRS, CDR2 YFSETQ. Trimming removed 4 bases at V and 5 bases at J, with 13 bases between. DNA for the CDR3: TGCGCCAGCAGCCCCGGAGGGGGGGATCAGCCCCAGCATTTT. Translated, it gives CASSPGGGDQPQHF.